This T cell receptor (beta chain) was recorded in a study of T cells in narcolepsy. The overall study: Enrolled donors included narcolepsy type 1 or type 2 patients and healthy controls.

Notes on this clone: No antigen is known for it.

Only in-frame clones appear in the TCRdb table, and some are missing; sequencing was by immunoSEQ multiplex PCR. The sample has fewer than 40,000 clones, about 80% seen once. The V gene lost 1 base and the J gene lost 6 bases, with 9 bases spanning the gap. Germline V lookup: CDR1 KGHSH, CDR2 LQKENI. CDR3 length: 14 residues. Study-wide results and limits: Autoreactive clonotypes reportedly recurred in blood of same and different patients, not controls. In some patient and control memory CD4+ samples, autoreactive clones were absent. Same-patient CSF and blood CD4+ T cell clonotypes included HCRT-specific and TRIB2-specific autoreactive ones.

This clonotype originated in a human donor with narcolepsy. The J gene is TRBJ2-2, the V gene TRBV18; D could derive from TRBD1 or TRBD2 (5 bases each). Sequencing was carried out using CD45RA- memory CD4+ T cells from PBMCs. The DNA of the CDR3 is TGTGCCAGCTCACCACTGGGGGTGCCCGGGGAGCTGTTTTTT. This codes for CASSPLGVPGELFF.